This TCR beta chain was found in a study of control samples from healthy donors and cancer patients. The repertoire was sequenced with immunoSEQ multiplex PCR; TCRdb's copy has only in-frame clones and lacks some. Of roughly 120,000 clones in the sample, 88% were seen once. The CDR3 length is 14 residues. Germline CDR1 and CDR2: SNHLY and FYNNEI. V shed 0 bases, J shed 8 bases, and the junction held 3 bases outside the gene matches. J is TRBJ2-7 and V is TRBV2, with 11 bases lining up with TRBD2. Input material: blood. The sequence was obtained from a man aged 45-65 years in good health. CDR3 in DNA: TGTGCCAGCAGTGAAGCACTAGCGGGGGTTCAGCAGTACTTC. Translating it yields CASSEALAGVQQYF.